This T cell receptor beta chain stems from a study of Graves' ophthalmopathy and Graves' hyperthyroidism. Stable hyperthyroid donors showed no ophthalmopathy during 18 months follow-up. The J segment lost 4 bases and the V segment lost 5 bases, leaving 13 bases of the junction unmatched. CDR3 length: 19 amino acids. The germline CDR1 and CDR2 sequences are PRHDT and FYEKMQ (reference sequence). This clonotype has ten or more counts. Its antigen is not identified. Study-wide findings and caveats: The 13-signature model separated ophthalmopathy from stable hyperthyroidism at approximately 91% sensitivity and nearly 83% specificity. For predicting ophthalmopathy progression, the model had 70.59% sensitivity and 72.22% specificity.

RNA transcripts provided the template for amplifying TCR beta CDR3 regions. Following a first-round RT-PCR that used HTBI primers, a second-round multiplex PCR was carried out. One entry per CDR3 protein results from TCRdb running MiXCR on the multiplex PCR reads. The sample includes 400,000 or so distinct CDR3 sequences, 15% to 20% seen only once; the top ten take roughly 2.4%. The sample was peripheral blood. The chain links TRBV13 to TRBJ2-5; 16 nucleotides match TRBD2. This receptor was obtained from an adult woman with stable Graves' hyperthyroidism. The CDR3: CASSISPGLAGGPPETQYF. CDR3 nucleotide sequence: TGTGCCAGCAGCATAAGTCCGGGACTAGCGGGAGGGCCCCCAGAGACCCAGTACTTC.